These T cell receptor beta chains were read from a single sample in a study of T-cell reconstitution after alpha-beta-depleted transplantation in children. MiXCR, run by TCRdb on the PCR reads, gives a single entry per CDR3 protein. The sample has 550,000 to 800,000 distinct CDR3 sequences, under 15% seen once. The sequencing used PBMCs, collected before TCRalphabeta/CD19-depleted stem cell transplant. These receptors were obtained from a girl aged 2 to 10 with congenital amegakaryocytic thrombocytopenia, due to receive a stem cell transplant. Both conserved end residues are trimmed from each CDR3. Rows give clone size only sometimes, using once, few, many, or a class for an expanded clone.

size: -; V: TRBV4-1; J: TRBJ2-5; CDR3: ASSQVWTQLAQETQY
size: -; V: TRBV12-3/TRBV12-4; J: TRBJ2-3; CDR3: ASRSLAGGPARRDTQY
size: many; V: TRBV7-6; J: TRBJ2-4; CDR3: ASSSSGRGIQY
size: many; V: TRBV20-1; J: TRBJ2-1; CDR3: SARVALAGWNEQF
size: many; V: TRBV29-1; J: TRBJ2-1; CDR3: SVVTDRDNEQF
size: many; V: TRBV15; J: TRBJ1-2; CDR3: ATSRSSGQPLYGYT
size: many; V: TRBV6-5; J: TRBJ1-2; CDR3: ASQRGGSGYGYT
size: few; V: TRBV7-2; J: TRBJ2-7; CDR3: ASSSSRVTTHEQY
size: few; V: TRBV13; J: TRBJ2-1; CDR3: ASSLGRTSGHWNEQF
size: -; V: TRBV20-1; J: TRBJ2-3; CDR3: SATQGRTSGSFGTDTQY
size: many; V: TRBV9; J: TRBJ1-3; CDR3: ASSGAQRYTIY
size: few; V: TRBV5-1; J: TRBJ2-2; CDR3: ASSPGEFTGELF
size: few; V: TRBV27; J: TRBJ2-7; CDR3: ASSLAPTGSYEQY
size: -; V: TRBV5-1; J: TRBJ2-7; CDR3: ASRLDGSRHEQY
size: many; V: TRBV15; J: TRBJ2-7; CDR3: ATSSRQGIPYEQY
size: -; V: TRBV20-1; J: TRBJ2-1; CDR3: SARGSGGNYNEQF
size: -; V: TRBV5-1; J: TRBJ2-7; CDR3: ASSLSPAFEQY
size: many; V: TRBV20-1; J: TRBJ1-6; CDR3: SASENSPLH
size: many; V: TRBV6-5; J: TRBJ2-5; CDR3: ASSWTGVQETQY
size: many; V: TRBV19; J: TRBJ2-1; CDR3: ASQESGSSYNEQF
size: -; V: TRBV6-1; J: TRBJ2-7; CDR3: ASSEGGQLPYEQY
size: -; V: TRBV7-9; J: TRBJ2-7; CDR3: ASSRGDSNSYEQY
size: few; V: TRBV20-1; J: TRBJ2-5; CDR3: SASGSPQETQY
size: -; V: TRBV20-1; J: TRBJ2-5; CDR3: SARGLAGRRRETQY
size: -; V: TRBV30; J: TRBJ2-1; CDR3: AWSGPGHTITYNEQF
size: few; V: TRBV5-1; J: TRBJ2-5; CDR3: ASSLAWLEETQY
size: -; V: TRBV28; J: TRBJ2-7; CDR3: ASSPRPTYEQY
size: -; V: TRBV20-1; J: TRBJ2-1; CDR3: SAKGASGRAYNEQF
size: many; V: TRBV20-1; J: TRBJ2-5; CDR3: SARDLGETQY
size: few; V: TRBV12-3/TRBV12-4; J: TRBJ2-1; CDR3: ASSPGGAGFYNEQF
size: -; V: TRBV20-1; J: TRBJ2-7; CDR3: STLVGRGHSYEQY
size: -; V: TRBV11-2; J: TRBJ2-3; CDR3: ASRENTQY
size: -; V: TRBV12-3/TRBV12-4; J: TRBJ2-2; CDR3: ASTYRPLAGGPGELF
size: many; V: TRBV20-1; J: TRBJ1-3; CDR3: SARRGGPGNTIY
size: many; V: TRBV29-1; J: TRBJ2-2; CDR3: SFGGSTGELF
size: many; V: TRBV20-1; J: TRBJ2-1; CDR3: SASSGLAVYNEQF
size: few; V: TRBV7-2; J: TRBJ2-1; CDR3: ASSKGLAGVSPI
size: -; V: TRBV5-1; J: TRBJ1-2; CDR3: ASSLSGFGYT
size: -; V: TRBV20-1; J: TRBJ1-2; CDR3: SARAGTDNYGYT
size: -; V: TRBV20-1; J: TRBJ2-1; CDR3: SASTAGSRNEQF
size: few; V: TRBV25-1; J: TRBJ1-5; CDR3: ASSVTGVKQPQH
size: -; V: TRBV27; J: TRBJ2-7; CDR3: ASRWAGGAYEQY
size: -; V: TRBV6-5; J: TRBJ1-6; CDR3: ASSYDVGTALSTLH
size: -; V: TRBV21-1; J: TRBJ1-6; CDR3: ARRIRSSYNSPLH
size: once; V: TRBV6-1; J: TRBJ2-1; CDR3: ASSEQQFTLSSYNEQF
size: many; V: TRBV12-3/TRBV12-4; J: TRBJ2-4; CDR3: ASSYRPRTKNIQY
size: few; V: TRBV5-1; J: TRBJ2-7; CDR3: ASSWDRATDEQY
size: many; V: TRBV2; J: TRBJ2-1; CDR3: ASSASGRGYNEQF
size: few; V: TRBV27; J: TRBJ2-3; CDR3: ASSKVGTGDLMSTDTQY
size: -; V: TRBV7-3; J: TRBJ2-1; CDR3: ASSFGENNEQF
size: many; V: TRBV7-9; J: TRBJ1-1; CDR3: ATRDSLNTEAF
size: many; V: TRBV20-1; J: TRBJ2-1; CDR3: SARTTSRVEQF
size: many; V: TRBV20-1; J: TRBJ2-1; CDR3: SARDRLAGVYYNEQF
size: many; V: TRBV29-1; J: TRBJ2-1; CDR3: SVDGIAGEDEQF